This paragraph covers one T cell receptor (beta chain) sequence. The data were obtained in a study of cytomegalovirus exposure and HLA in healthy donors. Whole-study context: Drawn from HLA-typed donors, 80 million to 100 million unique TCRs were held in an early data release. When 350 to 500 donors were genotyped, 80% to 90% of them were found to fall in the Caucasian-associated ancestry cluster.

CDR1 is MDHEN and CDR2 is SYDVKM in the germline V gene. The CDR3 has 13 amino acids. V lost 7 bases, J lost 6 bases, and 13 bases lay in between. Researchers ran the PCR with 60 Vbeta and 13 Jbeta primers. TCRdb keeps only in-frame clones here, not all; method: immunoSEQ multiplex PCR. The sample includes some 150,000 clones, roughly 65% of them seen just once. The receptor was isolated from a woman in her twenties or thirties in good health and CMV-seronegative. J is TRBJ2-1 and V is TRBV28, with D perhaps TRBD2 (6 bases). The source material was PBMCs. The CDR3 DNA follows: TGTGCCAGCATCGGGACTTGGAGCAATGAGCAGTTCTTC. Translation: CASIGTWSNEQFF.